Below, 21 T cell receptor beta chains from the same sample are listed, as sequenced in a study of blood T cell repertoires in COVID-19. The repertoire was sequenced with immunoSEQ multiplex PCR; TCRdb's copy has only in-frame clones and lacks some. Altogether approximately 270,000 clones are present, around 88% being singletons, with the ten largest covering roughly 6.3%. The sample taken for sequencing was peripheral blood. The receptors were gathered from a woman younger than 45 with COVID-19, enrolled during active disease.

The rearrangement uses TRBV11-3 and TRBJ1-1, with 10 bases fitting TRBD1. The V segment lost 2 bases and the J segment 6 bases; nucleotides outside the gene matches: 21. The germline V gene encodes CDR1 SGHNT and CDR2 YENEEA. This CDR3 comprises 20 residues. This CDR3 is CASSLPPPRSGTGAVAEAFF. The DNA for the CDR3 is TGTGCCAGCAGCTTACCTCCCCCACGATCCGGGACAGGGGCGGTCGCTGAAGCTTTCTTT. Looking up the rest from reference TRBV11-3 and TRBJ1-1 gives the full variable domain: EAGVVQSPRYKIIEKKQPVAFWCNPISGHNTLYWYLQNLGQGPELLIRYENEEAVDDSQLPKDRFSAERLKGVDSTLKIQPAELGDSAVYLCASSLPPPRSGTGAVAEAFFGQGTRLTVV.

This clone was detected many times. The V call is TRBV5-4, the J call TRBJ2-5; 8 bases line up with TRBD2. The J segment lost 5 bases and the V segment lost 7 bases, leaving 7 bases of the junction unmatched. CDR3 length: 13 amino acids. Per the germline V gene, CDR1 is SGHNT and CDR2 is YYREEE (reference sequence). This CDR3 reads CASSGTRGETQYF. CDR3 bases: TGTGCCAGCTCCGGGACTAGAGGGGAGACCCAGTACTTC.

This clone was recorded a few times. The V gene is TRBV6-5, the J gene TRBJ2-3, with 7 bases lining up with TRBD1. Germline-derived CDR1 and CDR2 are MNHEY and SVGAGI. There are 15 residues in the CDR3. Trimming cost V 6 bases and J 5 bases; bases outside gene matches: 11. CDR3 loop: CASSPGTANLDTQYF. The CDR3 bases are TGTGCCAGCAGCCCAGGGACAGCCAATCTAGATACGCAGTATTTT.

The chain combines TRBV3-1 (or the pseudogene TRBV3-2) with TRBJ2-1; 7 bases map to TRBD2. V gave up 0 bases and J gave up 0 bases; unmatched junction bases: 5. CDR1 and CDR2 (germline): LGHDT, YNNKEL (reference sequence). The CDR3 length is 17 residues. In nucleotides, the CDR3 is TGTGCCAGCAGCCAAGATATCAGCGGGACCTCCTACAATGAGCAGTTCTTC. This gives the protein CASSQDISGTSYNEQFF.

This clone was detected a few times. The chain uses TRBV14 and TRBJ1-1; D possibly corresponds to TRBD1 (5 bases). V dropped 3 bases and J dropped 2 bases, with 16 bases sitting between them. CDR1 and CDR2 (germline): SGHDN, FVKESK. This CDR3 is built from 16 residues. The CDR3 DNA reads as TGTGCCAGCAGCCATGCGTACATGGGACTAAACACTGAAGCTTTCTTT. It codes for CASSHAYMGLNTEAFF.

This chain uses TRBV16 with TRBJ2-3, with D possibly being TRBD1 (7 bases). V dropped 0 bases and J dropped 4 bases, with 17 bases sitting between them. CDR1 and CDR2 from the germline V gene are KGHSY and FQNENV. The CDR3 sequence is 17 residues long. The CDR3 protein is CASSQSRGRGDADTQYF. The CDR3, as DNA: TGTGCCAGCAGCCAATCAAGAGGCAGGGGGGACGCAGATACGCAGTATTTT.

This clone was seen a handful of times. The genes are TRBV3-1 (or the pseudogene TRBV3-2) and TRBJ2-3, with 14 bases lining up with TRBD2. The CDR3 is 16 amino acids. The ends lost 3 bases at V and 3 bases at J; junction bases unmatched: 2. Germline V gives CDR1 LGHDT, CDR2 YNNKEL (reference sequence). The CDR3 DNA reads TGTGCCAGCAGCCAGGGGACTAGCGGGAGTACAGATACGCAGTATTTT. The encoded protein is CASSQGTSGSTDTQYF.

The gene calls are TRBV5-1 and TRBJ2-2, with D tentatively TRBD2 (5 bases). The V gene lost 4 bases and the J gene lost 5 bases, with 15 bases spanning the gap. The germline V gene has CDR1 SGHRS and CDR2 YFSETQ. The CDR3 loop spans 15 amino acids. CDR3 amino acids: CASSPRVRWTGELFF. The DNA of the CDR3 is TGCGCCAGCAGCCCGAGGGTCCGGTGGACCGGGGAGCTGTTTTTT.

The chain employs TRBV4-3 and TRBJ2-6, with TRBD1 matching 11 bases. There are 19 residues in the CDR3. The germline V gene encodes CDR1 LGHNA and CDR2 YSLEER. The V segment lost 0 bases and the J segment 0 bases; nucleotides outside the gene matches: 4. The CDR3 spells CASSQDQGTGGSGANVLTF. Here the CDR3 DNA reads TGCGCCAGCAGCCAAGATCAGGGGACAGGGGGCTCTGGGGCCAACGTCCTGACTTTC.

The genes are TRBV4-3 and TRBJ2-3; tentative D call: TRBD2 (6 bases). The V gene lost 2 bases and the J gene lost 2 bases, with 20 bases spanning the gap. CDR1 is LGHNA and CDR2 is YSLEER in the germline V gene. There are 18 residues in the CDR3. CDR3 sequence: CASSQPPWSAGPTDTQYF. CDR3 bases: TGCGCCAGCAGCCAACCCCCCTGGTCTGCGGGGCCCACAGATACGCAGTATTTT.

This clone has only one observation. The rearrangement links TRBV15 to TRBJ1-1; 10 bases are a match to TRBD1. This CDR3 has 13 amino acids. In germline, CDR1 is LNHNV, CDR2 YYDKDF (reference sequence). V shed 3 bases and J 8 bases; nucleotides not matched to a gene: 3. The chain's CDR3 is CATSSQGQGEAFF. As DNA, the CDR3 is TGTGCCACCAGCAGCCAGGGACAGGGGGAAGCTTTCTTT.

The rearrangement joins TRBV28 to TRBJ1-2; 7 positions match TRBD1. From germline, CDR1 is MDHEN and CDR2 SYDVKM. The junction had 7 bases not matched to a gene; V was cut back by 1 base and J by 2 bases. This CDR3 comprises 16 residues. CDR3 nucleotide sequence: TGTGCCAGCAGTTTATCCCCACAGGGGCACAACTATGGCTACACCTTC. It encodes CASSLSPQGHNYGYTF.

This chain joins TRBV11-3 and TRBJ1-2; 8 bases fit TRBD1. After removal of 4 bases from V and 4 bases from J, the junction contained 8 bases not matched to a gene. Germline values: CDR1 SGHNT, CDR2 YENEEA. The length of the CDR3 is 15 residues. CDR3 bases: TGTGCCAGCAGCTCTTTCGACAGGGGTGGCTATGGCTACACCTTC. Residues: CASSSFDRGGYGYTF.

Written as DNA, the CDR3 is TGTGCCAGCAGCTCTTCCCTTAGCAATCAGCCCCAGCATTTT. Its protein is CASSSSLSNQPQHF. The chain combines TRBV7-9 with TRBJ1-5; no clear D gene. This CDR3 has 14 residues. Germline V gives CDR1 SEHNR, CDR2 FQNEAQ (reference sequence). Trimming took off 4 bases at V and 0 bases at J, with 7 bases between the two ends.

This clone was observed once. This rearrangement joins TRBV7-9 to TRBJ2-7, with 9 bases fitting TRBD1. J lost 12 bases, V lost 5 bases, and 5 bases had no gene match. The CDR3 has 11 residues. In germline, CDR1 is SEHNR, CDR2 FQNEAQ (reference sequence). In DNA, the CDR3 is TGTGCCAGCAGCCATGGGACAGGGCGGTACTTC. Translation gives CASSHGTGRYF.

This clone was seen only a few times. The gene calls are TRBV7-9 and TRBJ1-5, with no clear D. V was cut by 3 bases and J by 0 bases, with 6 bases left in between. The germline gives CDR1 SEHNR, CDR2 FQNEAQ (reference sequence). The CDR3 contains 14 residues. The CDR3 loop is CASSFDTSNQPQHF. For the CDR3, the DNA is TGTGCCAGCAGCTTTGACACTAGCAATCAGCCCCAGCATTTT.

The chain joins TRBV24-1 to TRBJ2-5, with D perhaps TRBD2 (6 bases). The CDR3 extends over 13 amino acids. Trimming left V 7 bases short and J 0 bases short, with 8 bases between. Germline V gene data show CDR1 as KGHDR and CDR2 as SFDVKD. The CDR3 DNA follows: TGTGCCACCAGGGACTATGACCAAGAGACCCAGTACTTC. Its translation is CATRDYDQETQYF.

The CDR3 DNA sequence: TGTGCCAGTAGTATTTGGACAGGGGGCTCTGAAGCTTTCTTT. This sequence encodes CASSIWTGGSEAFF. V gene TRBV19 combines with J gene TRBJ1-1; 11 bases agree with TRBD1. CDR3 length: 14 residues. The junction had 3 bases not matched to a gene; V was cut back by 3 bases and J by 6 bases. Looked up from germline, CDR1 is LNHDA and CDR2 is SQIVND (reference sequence).

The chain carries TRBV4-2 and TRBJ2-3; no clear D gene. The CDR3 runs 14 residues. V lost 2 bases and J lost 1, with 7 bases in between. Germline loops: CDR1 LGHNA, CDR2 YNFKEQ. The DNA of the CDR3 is TGTGCCAGCAGCCAAATGCCGGGCACAGATACGCAGTATTTT. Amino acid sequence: CASSQMPGTDTQYF.

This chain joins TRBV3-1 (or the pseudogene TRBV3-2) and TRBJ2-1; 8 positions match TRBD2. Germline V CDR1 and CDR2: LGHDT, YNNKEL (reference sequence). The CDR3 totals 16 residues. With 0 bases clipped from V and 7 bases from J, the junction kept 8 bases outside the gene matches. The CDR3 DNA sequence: TGTGCCAGCAGCCAAGATGGGCGGGGGGTGGATAATGAGCAGTTCTTC. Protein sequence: CASSQDGRGVDNEQFF.

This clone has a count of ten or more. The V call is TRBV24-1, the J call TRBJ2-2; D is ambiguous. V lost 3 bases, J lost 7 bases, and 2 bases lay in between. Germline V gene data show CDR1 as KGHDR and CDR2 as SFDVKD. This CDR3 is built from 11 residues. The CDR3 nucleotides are TGTGCCACCAGTGATCACGGGGAGCTGTTTTTT. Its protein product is CATSDHGELFF.